These 24 T cell receptor beta chains came from one sample sequenced in a study of cytomegalovirus exposure and HLA in healthy donors. Only in-frame clones appear in the TCRdb table, and some are missing; sequencing was by immunoSEQ multiplex PCR. The table shows about 110,000 clones, with 90% to 97% occurring only once. The sequenced sample consisted of PBMCs. The origin of the receptors is a woman between 18 and 30 years old in good health and CMV-seronegative.

The chain is built from TRBV18 and TRBJ1-1; D is ambiguous. Trimming removed 6 bases at V and 7 bases at J, with 15 bases between. The germline V gene encodes CDR1 KGHSH and CDR2 LQKENI. The CDR3 has 13 amino acids. CDR3 DNA sequence: TGTGCCAGCTCGCTCACCGAGGAACTTGAAGCTTTCTTT. Its protein product is CASSLTEELEAFF.

This clone was seen a few times. CDR3 sequence reads: CASSREHYNEQFF. The CDR3 DNA follows: TGTGCCAGTTCCAGGGAACACTACAATGAGCAGTTCTTC. This chain links TRBV2 with TRBJ2-1; D possibly corresponds to TRBD1 (5 bases). Trimming took off 9 bases at V and 3 bases at J, with 12 bases between the two ends. Germline assignment: CDR1 SNHLY and CDR2 FYNNEI. This CDR3 comprises 13 residues.

This clone was seen a single time. The chain couples TRBV9 to TRBJ2-3, with 9 bases aligning to TRBD2. Germline V lookup: CDR1 SGDLS, CDR2 YYNGEE. This CDR3 comprises 16 residues. The J segment lost 5 bases and the V segment lost 3 bases, leaving 10 bases of the junction unmatched. The CDR3 sequence: CASSATGTSRGDTQYF. As DNA, the CDR3 is TGTGCCAGCAGCGCAACCGGGACTAGCCGTGGAGATACGCAGTATTTT.

The chain joins TRBV6-1 to TRBJ2-7, with 7 bases that match TRBD1. V shed 7 bases, J shed 2 bases, and the junction held 8 bases outside the gene matches. This CDR3 is 14 amino acids long. Germline CDR1 is MNHNS and CDR2 is SASEGT. The CDR3 nucleotides read TGTGCCAGCAACCTCGGGACAGCCACCTACGAGCAGTACTTC. Amino acid sequence: CASNLGTATYEQYF.

The V call is TRBV4-1, the J call TRBJ1-6, with a weak D call TRBD1 (5 bases). Germline CDR1 MGHRA, CDR2 YSYEKL. The CDR3 runs 16 residues. Deletions cut 3 bases from V and 13 bases from J, with 22 bases between. This CDR3 reads CASSHLRVGGAFPLHF. CDR3 in DNA: TGCGCCAGCAGCCACCTACGAGTGGGAGGGGCATTCCCCCTCCACTTT.

The chain has TRBV29-1 and TRBJ2-5, with 9 positions matching TRBD1. In germline, CDR1 is SQVTM, CDR2 ANQGSEA. The CDR3 loop spans 13 amino acids. V lost 5 bases, J lost 7 bases, and 8 bases stayed unmatched. CDR3 in DNA: TGCAGCGTTCCCACTACGACAGGGGGGACCCAGTACTTC. This sequence encodes CSVPTTTGGTQYF. Drawing the rest from reference TRBV29-1 and TRBJ2-5, the complete variable domain is SAVISQKPSRDICQRGTSLTIQCQVDSQVTMMFWYRQQPGQSLTLIATANQGSEATYESGFVIDKFPISRPNLTFSTLTVSNMSPEDSSIYLCSVPTTTGGTQYFGPGTRLLVL.

The chain couples TRBV5-6 to TRBJ2-2, with D possibly matching TRBD1 (6 bases). Trimming took 2 bases from V and 4 from J, leaving 9 bases between them. CDR3 length: 14 residues. The germline V gene has CDR1 SGHDT and CDR2 YYEEEE. CDR3 sequence: CASSFTGFTGELFF. In nucleotides, the CDR3 is TGTGCCAGCAGCTTTACAGGGTTCACCGGGGAGCTGTTTTTT.

The chain uses TRBV7-2 and TRBJ2-4, with TRBD1 matching 7 bases. Germline CDR1 and CDR2: SGHTA and FQGNSA. This CDR3 is 16 amino acids long. With V trimmed by 5 bases and J by 2 bases, 9 bases remained unmatched. DNA of the CDR3: TGTGCCAGCAGCCCGCCGAGGGGACAGTCCAAAAACATTCAGTACTTC. This codes for CASSPPRGQSKNIQYF.

Notes on this clone: The junction does not match germline at one end; this may be a read error. The chain uses TRBV7-2 and TRBJ2-5; TRBD2 matches at 11 bases. Germline V gene data show CDR1 as SGHTA and CDR2 as FQGNSA. The CDR3 runs to 16 residues. The CDR3 sequence is CASRFPVSGGDETQYF. The CDR3 DNA follows: TGTGCCAGCCGCTTCCCAGTTAGCGGGGGGGATGAGACCCAGTACTTC.

Only a few counts were recorded for this clone. V and J are TRBV7-2 and TRBJ2-2; D is perhaps TRBD1 (6 bases). V lost 0 bases, J lost 8 bases, and 10 bases lay in between. CDR1 SGHTA and CDR2 FQGNSA come from the germline V gene. This CDR3 comprises 14 residues. CDR3 loop: CASSLAAGEGELFF. CDR3 sequence (DNA): TGTGCCAGCAGCTTAGCGGCAGGGGAGGGGGAGCTGTTTTTT.

The chain carries TRBV7-3 and TRBJ2-1; tentative D call: TRBD2 (6 bases). This CDR3 spans 11 amino acids. Trimming pared 10 bases from V and 9 bases from J, leaving 13 bases between. From germline, CDR1 is SGHTA and CDR2 FQGTGA. The CDR3, as DNA: TGTGCCATAAGGGAGGTGGGTGAGCAGTTCTTC. Its protein product is CAIREVGEQFF. Using reference TRBV7-3 and TRBJ2-1 for the parts outside the CDR3, the full variable domain is GAGVSQTPSNKVTEKGKYVELRCDPISGHTALYWYRQSLGQGPEFLIYFQGTGAADDSGLPNDRFFAVRPEGSVSTLKIQRTERGDSAVYLCAIREVGEQFFGPGTRLTVL.

The chain employs TRBV7-3 and TRBJ2-3; 10 nucleotides match TRBD2. V lost 0 bases and J lost 5; bases outside the gene matches: 5. This CDR3 contains 16 residues. The V gene's germline CDR1 is SGHTA and CDR2 FQGTGA. The CDR3 loop reads CASSLTSGGAQDTQYF. As DNA, the CDR3 is TGTGCCAGCAGCTTAACCAGCGGGGGGGCTCAAGATACGCAGTATTTT.

The chain combines TRBV15 with TRBJ1-2; D unresolved. The CDR3 is 15 residues long. V lost 3 bases, J lost 0 bases, and 11 bases lay in between. CDR1 is LNHNV, CDR2 YYDKDF, per germline (reference sequence). CDR3 in DNA: TGTGCCACCAGCAGCAACAGCGGAGCTAACTATGGCTACACCTTC. This sequence encodes CATSSNSGANYGYTF.

The chain joins TRBV7-3 to TRBJ1-1; TRBD1 matches at 7 bases. This CDR3 contains 15 residues. CDR1 and CDR2 (germline): SGHTA, FQGTGA. V shed 5 bases, J shed 0 bases, and the junction held 6 bases outside the gene matches. Written as DNA, the CDR3 is TGTGCCAGCAGCCCATCGACAGGGATGAACACTGAAGCTTTCTTT. Its translation: CASSPSTGMNTEAFF. The full variable domain, its missing parts supplied by reference TRBV7-3 and TRBJ1-1, is GAGVSQTPSNKVTEKGKYVELRCDPISGHTALYWYRQSLGQGPEFLIYFQGTGAADDSGLPNDRFFAVRPEGSVSTLKIQRTERGDSAVYLCASSPSTGMNTEAFFGQGTRLTVV.

The rearrangement uses TRBV28 and TRBJ1-5; no clear D gene. The CDR3 is made up of 15 amino acids. The V end was cut by 5 bases, the J end by 3 bases, with 14 bases between. Germline CDR1 MDHEN, CDR2 SYDVKM. The DNA for the CDR3 is TGTGCCAGCAGTAGAGGCGAGGGTTACAATCAGCCCCAGCATTTT. Its protein product is CASSRGEGYNQPQHF.

The chain recombines TRBV15 with TRBJ2-2, with 9 bases aligning to TRBD1. Germline CDR1 reads LNHNV; CDR2 reads YYDKDF (reference sequence). CDR3 length: 16 amino acids. V shed 0 bases and J 4 bases; nucleotides not matched to a gene: 3. This CDR3 reads CATSRDGTGSTGELFF. CDR3 coding DNA: TGTGCCACCAGCAGAGACGGGACAGGGTCCACCGGGGAGCTGTTTTTT.

The rearrangement joins TRBV4-1 to TRBJ2-3; a weak D match, TRBD1 (6 bases). The CDR3 loop spans 17 amino acids. V lost 0 bases and J 2 bases, leaving 15 bases between the germline ends. The germline V gene has CDR1 MGHRA and CDR2 YSYEKL. DNA for the CDR3: TGCGCCAGCAGCCAAGATCATACGGGGACACCCACAGATACGCAGTATTTT. Encoded protein: CASSQDHTGTPTDTQYF.

This clone was seen a single time. The V call is TRBV28, the J call TRBJ2-1, with 14 bases identical to TRBD2. The CDR3 has 13 amino acids. J was trimmed by 14 bases and V by 5 bases; bases with no gene match: 5. Germline values: CDR1 MDHEN, CDR2 SYDVKM. This CDR3 is CASSPGLAGDKFF. CDR3 DNA sequence: TGTGCCAGCAGTCCGGGACTAGCGGGGGATAAGTTCTTC.

The chain has TRBV27 and TRBJ2-7, with D uncertain. Per germline, CDR1 MNHEY and CDR2 SMNVEV (reference sequence). This CDR3 has 13 residues. Deletions cut 2 bases from V and 7 bases from J, with 12 bases between. In DNA form, the CDR3 reads TGTGCCAGCAGTTTAGGTGTCTGGCGGGAGCAGTACTTC. Residues: CASSLGVWREQYF.

The chain joins TRBV19 to TRBJ1-2; D gene uncertain. The germline CDR1 and CDR2 sequences are LNHDA and SQIVND (reference sequence). V lost 2 bases and J 5 bases, leaving 18 bases between the germline ends. CDR3 length: 16 residues. The CDR3 DNA sequence: TGTGCCAGTAGTATACCCCGCGGGCAGGATTTATATGGCTACACCTTC. Translation gives CASSIPRGQDLYGYTF.

The chain joins TRBV6-6 to TRBJ2-5, with 9 positions matching TRBD2. Looked up from germline, CDR1 is MNHNY and CDR2 is SVGAGI (reference sequence). The CDR3 runs to 16 residues. V was clipped by 2 bases and J by 1 base; unmatched bases: 5. This CDR3 is CASSYGAGGIQETQYF. The CDR3, as DNA: TGTGCCAGCAGTTACGGGGCGGGGGGGATCCAAGAGACCCAGTACTTC.

The gene calls are TRBV18 and TRBJ1-2; the match to TRBD1 covers 8 bases. CDR1 KGHSH and CDR2 LQKENI come from the germline V gene. This CDR3 comprises 14 residues. V shed 4 bases, J shed 5 bases, and the junction held 6 bases outside the gene matches. The CDR3, as DNA: TGTGCCAGCTCACTAGGACAGGGCTTTTATGGCTACACCTTC. Translated: CASSLGQGFYGYTF.

The chain uses TRBV10-1 and TRBJ2-3; TRBD1 might be the D (6 bases). V lost 11 bases, J lost 0 bases, and 18 bases lay in between. CDR1 and CDR2 from the germline V gene are WNHNN and SYGVQD (reference sequence). The length of the CDR3 is 15 residues. This CDR3 reads CAGPWGQQSTDTQYF. The CDR3 nucleotides read TGCGCCGGTCCTTGGGGGCAGCAAAGCACAGATACGCAGTATTTT.

This sequence joins TRBV7-2 and TRBJ2-5, with TRBD1 identical over 9 bases. CDR3 length: 16 residues. V shed 3 bases, J shed 5 bases, and the junction held 10 bases outside the gene matches. The germline CDR1 and CDR2 sequences are SGHTA and FQGNSA. This chain's CDR3 is CASSFNPQGAGETQYF. The CDR3 bases are TGTGCCAGCAGCTTTAACCCACAGGGGGCTGGGGAGACCCAGTACTTC.